The 12 T cell receptor beta chains listed next were all sequenced from one sample in a study of identical twins. From the 5' RACE reads, TCRdb called clonotypes with MiXCR, one entry per CDR3 protein. Of some 1,700,000 distinct CDR3 sequences listed, under 35% were seen once; the top ten hold around 0.25%. Sequenced material: cord blood. The receptors come from a newborn girl in good health.

V and J are TRBV3-1 and TRBJ1-2, with TRBD1 identical over 8 bases. J lost 4 bases, V lost 4 bases, and 8 bases had no gene match. Germline values: CDR1 LGHDT, CDR2 YNNKEL (reference sequence). The length of the CDR3 is 15 residues. The CDR3 loop reads CASSPSTGEGYGYTF. CDR3 coding DNA: TGTGCCAGCAGCCCATCGACAGGGGAGGGCTATGGCTACACCTTC.

There are a few counts of this clonotype. The chain has TRBV7-8 and TRBJ2-1, with TRBD1 matching over 7 bases. Germline V gene sequence: CDR1 SGHVS, CDR2 FQNEAQ. CDR3 length equals 15 residues. The junction had 8 bases not matched to a gene; V was cut back by 2 bases and J by 7 bases. The CDR3 DNA reads TGTGCCAGCAGCTTACTTAGGGGGCAAATTAATGAGCAGTTCTTC. Its protein product is CASSLLRGQINEQFF.

This clonotype was found a few times. Here the CDR3 DNA reads TGTGCCAGCAGCGAGCAGGTTAGCTATAATGAAAAACTGTTTTTT. Translating gives CASSEQVSYNEKLFF. The chain couples TRBV9 to TRBJ1-4; D is unclear. Germline-derived CDR1 and CDR2 are SGDLS and YYNGEE. Trimming left V 3 bases short and J 4 bases short, with 13 bases between. This CDR3 is built from 15 residues.

The sample holds many counts of this clonotype. This sequence joins TRBV2 and TRBJ2-3, with 10 nucleotides matching TRBD2. CDR3 size: 16 residues. CDR1 and CDR2 (germline): SNHLY, FYNNEI. Trimming took 2 bases from V and 2 from J; bases not matched to a gene: 4. The CDR3 DNA reads as TGTGCCAGCAGTGAATTAGCGGGGGGTCTCACAGATACGCAGTATTTT. Translating it yields CASSELAGGLTDTQYF.

In its sample, this clonotype was seen a few times. V is TRBV6-1 and J is TRBJ1-5, with D possibly TRBD1 on 5 matching bases. Germline-derived CDR1 and CDR2 are MNHNS and SASEGT. There are 15 residues in the CDR3. Trimming pared 5 bases from V and 4 bases from J, leaving 15 bases between. This chain's CDR3 is CASSLESGGNQPQHF. The CDR3 DNA sequence: TGTGCCAGCAGTCTTGAATCGGGGGGAAATCAGCCCCAGCATTTT.

This clonotype appeared many times. This chain links TRBV6-6 with TRBJ1-1, with unresolved D. Germline V gives CDR1 MNHNY, CDR2 SVGAGI (reference sequence). The CDR3 covers 12 residues. Trimming removed 2 bases from V and 1 base from J, with 2 bases in between. The CDR3 nucleotides are TGTGCCAGCAGTTACCAGAACACTGAAGCTTTCTTT. It translates to CASSYQNTEAFF.

The chain carries TRBV10-3 and TRBJ1-2; D unclear. Germline V gives CDR1 ENHRY, CDR2 SYGVKD. The CDR3 has 13 amino acids. Trimming took off 4 bases at V and 1 base at J, with 7 bases between the two ends. CDR3: CAISANINYGYTF. As DNA, the CDR3 is TGTGCCATCAGTGCTAACATTAACTATGGCTACACCTTC.

For this clonotype: Because the CDR3 is missing its conserved closing phenylalanine or tryptophan, this is likely a read error. This chain links TRBV20-1 with TRBJ2-7; possible D gene TRBD2, 6 bases. Germline CDR1 and CDR2: DFQATT and SNEGSKA (reference sequence). Trimming removed 3 bases at V and 2 bases at J, with 20 bases between. This CDR3 has 16 amino acids. For the CDR3, the DNA is TGCAGTGCTAGTCAGGTAGTCGGGCTAGCGACCTACGAGCAGTACCTC. Amino acid sequence: CSASQVVGLATYEQYL.

This chain joins TRBV7-2 and TRBJ2-1; 13 bases map to TRBD2. V shed 5 bases and J 8 bases; nucleotides not matched to a gene: 6. The CDR3 has 15 amino acids. CDR1 and CDR2 (germline): SGHTA, FQGNSA. DNA of the CDR3: TGTGCCAGCAGCGCACTAGCGGGAGGGGTGGATGAGCAGTTCTTC. Translation gives CASSALAGGVDEQFF. The entire variable domain, with the rest obtained from reference TRBV7-2 and TRBJ2-1, is as follows: GAGVSQSPSNKVTEKGKDVELRCDPISGHTALYWYRQSLGQGLEFLIYFQGNSAPDKSGLPSDRFSAERTGGSVSTLTIQRTQQEDSAVYLCASSALAGGVDEQFFGPGTRLTVL.

J is TRBJ1-4 and V is TRBV6-6; 8 positions agree with TRBD1. Germline values: CDR1 MNHNY, CDR2 SVGAGI (reference sequence). The V and J ends lost 4 bases and 3 bases, in that order; junction bases with no gene match: 1. The CDR3 runs to 14 residues. The CDR3 region is CASSWDRSNEKLFF. The DNA of the CDR3 is TGTGCCAGCAGTTGGGACAGGTCTAATGAAAAACTGTTTTTT.

This clonotype was observed a handful of times. V and J are TRBV20-1 and TRBJ1-6; TRBD1 might be the D (5 bases). V was clipped by 4 bases and J by 1 base, with 11 bases between them. This CDR3 contains 15 residues. From germline, CDR1 is DFQATT and CDR2 SNEGSKA (reference sequence). CDR3 DNA: TGCAGTGCTACTGACAGTTCTTCCTATAATTCACCCCTCCACTTT. Amino acids: CSATDSSSYNSPLHF.

V is TRBV5-1 and J is TRBJ2-5; D is ambiguous. V was pared by 0 bases and J by 0 bases, with 9 bases between. CDR1 is SGHRS and CDR2 is YFSETQ in the germline V gene. This CDR3 contains 15 residues. The CDR3 bases are TGCGCCAGCAGCTTGGGATACAAAAACCAAGAGACCCAGTACTTC. Residues: CASSLGYKNQETQYF.